This T cell receptor beta chain derives from a study of metastatic and nonmetastatic thyroid tumors. Study at large: Samples came from malignant and benign thyroid patients, and repertoires were compared across blood and tumor or nodule tissue.

This clone was picked up a small number of times. Its cognate antigen is unknown. The junction shows a germline mismatch at one end, possibly a read error. General study findings and limits: For both blood and tumor, malignant thyroid tumors reportedly showed significantly higher TCR beta diversity than benign nodules did.

As processed by the authors: The study's classifier, a distant-metastasis tool for papillary thyroid cancer, was built using CDR3 differences across clinicopathological groups. TCRdb reanalyzed the PCR reads with MiXCR. The V and J calls, along with clone size, are taken from TCRdb and not from the paper's own processing. Of tens of thousands of clones listed, approximately 15% are singletons. Germline V gives CDR1 MNHEY, CDR2 SVGEGT. The CDR3 runs 17 residues. The entire patient cohort was treatment-naive prior to thyroid surgery. The sample comprised blood. This clonotype originated in a female donor with papillary thyroid cancer or a benign thyroid nodule (not recorded which). Some clones in this sample may be carry-over from other donors' samples. The chain links TRBV6-2 or TRBV6-3 to TRBJ2-5, with a possible D match to TRBD2 (6 bases). The CDR3 region has the DNA TGTGCCAGCCGCAGTGGGGGGAATAGCGGACTTCAAGAGAACCAGTACTTC. It codes for CASRSGGNSGLQENQYF.